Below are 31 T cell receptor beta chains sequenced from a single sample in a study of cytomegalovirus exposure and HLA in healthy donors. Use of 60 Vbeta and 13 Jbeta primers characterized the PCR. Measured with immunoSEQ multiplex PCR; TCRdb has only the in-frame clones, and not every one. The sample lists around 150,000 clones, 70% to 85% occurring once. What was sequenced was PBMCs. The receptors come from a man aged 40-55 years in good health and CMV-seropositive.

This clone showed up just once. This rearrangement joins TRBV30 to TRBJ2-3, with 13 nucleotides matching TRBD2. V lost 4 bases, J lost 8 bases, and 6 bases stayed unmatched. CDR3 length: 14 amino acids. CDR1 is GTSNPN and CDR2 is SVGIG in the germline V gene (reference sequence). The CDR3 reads CAWILAGGPGTQYF. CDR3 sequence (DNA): TGTGCCTGGATACTAGCGGGAGGGCCCGGTACGCAGTATTTT. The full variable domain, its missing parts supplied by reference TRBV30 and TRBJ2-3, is SQTIHQWPATLVQPVGSPLSLECTVEGTSNPNLYWYRQAAGRGLQLLFYSVGIGQISSEVPQNLSASRPQDRQFILSSKKLLLSDSGFYLCAWILAGGPGTQYFGPGTRLTVL.

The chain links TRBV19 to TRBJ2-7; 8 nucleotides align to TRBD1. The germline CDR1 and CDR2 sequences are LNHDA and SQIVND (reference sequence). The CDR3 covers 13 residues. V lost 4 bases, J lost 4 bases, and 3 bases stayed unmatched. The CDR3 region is CASSSQGAYEQYF. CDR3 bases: TGTGCCAGTAGTAGTCAGGGGGCTTACGAGCAGTACTTC. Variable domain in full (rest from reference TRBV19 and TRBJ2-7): DGGITQSPKYLFRKEGQNVTLSCEQNLNHDAMYWYRQDPGQGLRLIYYSQIVNDFQKGDIAEGYSVSREKKESFPLTVTSAQKNPTAFYLCASSSQGAYEQYFGPGTRLTVT.

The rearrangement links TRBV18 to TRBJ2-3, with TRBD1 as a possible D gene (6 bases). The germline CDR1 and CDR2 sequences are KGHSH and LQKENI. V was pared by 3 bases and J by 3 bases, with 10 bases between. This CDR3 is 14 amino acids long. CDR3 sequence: CASSPNRATDTQYF. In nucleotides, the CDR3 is TGTGCCAGCTCACCTAACAGGGCGACAGATACGCAGTATTTT. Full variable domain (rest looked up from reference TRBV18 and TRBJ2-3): NAGVMQNPRHLVRRRGQEARLRCSPMKGHSHVYWYRQLPEEGLKFMVYLQKENIIDESGMPKERFSAEFPKEGPSILRIQQVVRGDSAAYFCASSPNRATDTQYFGPGTRLTVL.

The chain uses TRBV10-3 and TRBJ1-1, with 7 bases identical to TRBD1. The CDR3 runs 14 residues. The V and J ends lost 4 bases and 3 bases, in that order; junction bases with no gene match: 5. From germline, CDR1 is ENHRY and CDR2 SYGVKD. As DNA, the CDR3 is TGTGCCATCAGTGGACAGGGAGTTTACACTGAAGCTTTCTTT. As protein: CAISGQGVYTEAFF.

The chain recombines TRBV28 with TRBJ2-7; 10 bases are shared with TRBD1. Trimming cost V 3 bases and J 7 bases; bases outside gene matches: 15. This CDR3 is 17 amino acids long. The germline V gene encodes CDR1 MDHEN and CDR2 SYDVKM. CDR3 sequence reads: CASSLSLGTGASWEQYF. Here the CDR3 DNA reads TGTGCCAGCAGTTTGAGTCTCGGGACAGGGGCGTCATGGGAGCAGTACTTC. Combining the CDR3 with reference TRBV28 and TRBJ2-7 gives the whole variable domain DVKVTQSSRYLVKRTGEKVFLECVQDMDHENMFWYRQDPGLGLRLIYFSYDVKMKEKGDIPEGYSVSREKKERFSLILESASTNQTSMYLCASSLSLGTGASWEQYFGPGTRLTVT.

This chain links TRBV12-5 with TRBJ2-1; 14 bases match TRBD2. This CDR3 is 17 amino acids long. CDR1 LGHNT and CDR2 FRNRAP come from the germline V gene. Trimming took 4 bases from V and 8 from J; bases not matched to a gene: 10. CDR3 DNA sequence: TGTGCTAGTGGTTCGAATGCCGGGACTAGCGGGAGCCATGAGCAGTTCTTC. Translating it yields CASGSNAGTSGSHEQFF.

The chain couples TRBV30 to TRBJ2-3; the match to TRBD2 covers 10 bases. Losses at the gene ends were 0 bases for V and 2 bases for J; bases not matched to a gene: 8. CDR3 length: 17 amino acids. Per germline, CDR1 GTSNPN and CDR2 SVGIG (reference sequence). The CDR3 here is CAWSVAGGQKPTDTQYF. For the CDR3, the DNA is TGTGCCTGGAGTGTAGCGGGAGGGCAAAAACCCACAGATACGCAGTATTTT.

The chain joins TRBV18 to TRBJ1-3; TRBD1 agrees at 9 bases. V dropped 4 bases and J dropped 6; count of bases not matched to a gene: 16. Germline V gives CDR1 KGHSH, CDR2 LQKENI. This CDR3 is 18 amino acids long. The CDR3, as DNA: TGTGCCAGCTCACGGACTGTTCCGGGACAGGGTAGCGAAAACACCATATATTTT. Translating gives CASSRTVPGQGSENTIYF.

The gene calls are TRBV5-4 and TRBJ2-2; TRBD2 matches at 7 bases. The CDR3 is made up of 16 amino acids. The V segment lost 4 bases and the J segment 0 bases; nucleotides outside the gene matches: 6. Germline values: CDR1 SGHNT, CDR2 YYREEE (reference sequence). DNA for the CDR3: TGTGCCAGCAGCCGGGGGAGCGGGGCGAACACCGGGGAGCTGTTTTTT. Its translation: CASSRGSGANTGELFF.

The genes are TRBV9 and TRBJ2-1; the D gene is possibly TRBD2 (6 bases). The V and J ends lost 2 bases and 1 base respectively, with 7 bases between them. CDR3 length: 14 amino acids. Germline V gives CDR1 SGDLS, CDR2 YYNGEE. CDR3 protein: CASSVEGSYNEQFF. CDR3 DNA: TGTGCCAGCAGCGTGGAGGGTTCCTACAATGAGCAGTTCTTC.

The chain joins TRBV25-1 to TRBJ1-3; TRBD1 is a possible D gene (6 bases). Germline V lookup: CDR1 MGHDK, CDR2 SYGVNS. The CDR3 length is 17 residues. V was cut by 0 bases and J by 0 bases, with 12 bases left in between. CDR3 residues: CASSEYGGDNSGNTIYF. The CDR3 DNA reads TGTGCCAGCAGTGAATACGGGGGGGACAACTCTGGAAACACCATATATTTT.

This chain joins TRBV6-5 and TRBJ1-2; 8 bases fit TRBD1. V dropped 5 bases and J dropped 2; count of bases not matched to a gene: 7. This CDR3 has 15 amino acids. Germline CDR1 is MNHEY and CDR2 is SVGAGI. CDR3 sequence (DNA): TGTGCCAGCAGTGGACAGGGAGTAAACAACTATGGCTACACCTTC. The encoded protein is CASSGQGVNNYGYTF.

CDR3 sequence: CATSRDLGSGANEKLFF. The CDR3 bases are TGTGCCACCAGCAGAGATCTAGGGTCGGGAGCTAATGAAAAACTGTTTTTT. V gene TRBV15 combines with J gene TRBJ1-4, with D uncertain. Germline V lookup: CDR1 LNHNV, CDR2 YYDKDF (reference sequence). Trimming took 0 bases from V and 3 from J, leaving 14 bases between them. The CDR3 spans 17 residues.

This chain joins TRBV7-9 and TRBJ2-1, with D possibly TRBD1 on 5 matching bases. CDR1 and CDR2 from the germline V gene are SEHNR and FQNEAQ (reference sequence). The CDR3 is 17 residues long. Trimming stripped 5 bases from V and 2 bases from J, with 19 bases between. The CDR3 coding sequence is TGTGCCAGCAGCCCGAATCAGAGACAGCCTACCTACAATGAGCAGTTCTTC. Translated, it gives CASSPNQRQPTYNEQFF. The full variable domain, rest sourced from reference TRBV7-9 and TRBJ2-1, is DTGVSQNPRHKITKRGQNVTFRCDPISEHNRLYWYRQTLGQGPEFLTYFQNEAQLEKSRLLSDRFSAERPKGSFSTLEIQRTEQGDSAMYLCASSPNQRQPTYNEQFFGPGTRLTVL.

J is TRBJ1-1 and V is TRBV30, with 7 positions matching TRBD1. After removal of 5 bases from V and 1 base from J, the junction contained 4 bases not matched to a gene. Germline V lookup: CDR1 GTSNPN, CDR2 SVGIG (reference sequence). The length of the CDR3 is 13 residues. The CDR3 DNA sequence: TGTGCCTGGGTCCGGGACAGGAACACTGAAGCTTTCTTT. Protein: CAWVRDRNTEAFF. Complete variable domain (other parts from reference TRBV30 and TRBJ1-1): SQTIHQWPATLVQPVGSPLSLECTVEGTSNPNLYWYRQAAGRGLQLLFYSVGIGQISSEVPQNLSASRPQDRQFILSSKKLLLSDSGFYLCAWVRDRNTEAFFGQGTRLTVV.

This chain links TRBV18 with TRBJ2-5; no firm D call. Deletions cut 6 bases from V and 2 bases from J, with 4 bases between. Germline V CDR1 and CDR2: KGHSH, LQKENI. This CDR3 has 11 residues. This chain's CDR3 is CASSEQETQYF. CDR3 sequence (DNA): TGTGCCAGCTCCGAGCAAGAGACCCAGTACTTC.

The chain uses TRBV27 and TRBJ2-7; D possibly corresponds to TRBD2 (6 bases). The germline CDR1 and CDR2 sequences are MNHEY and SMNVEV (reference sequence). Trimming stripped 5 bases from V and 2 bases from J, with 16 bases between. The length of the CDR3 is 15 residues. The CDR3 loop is CASSPLKRAPYEQYF. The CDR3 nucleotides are TGTGCCAGCAGTCCCTTAAAGCGGGCCCCCTACGAGCAGTACTTC.

The DNA of the CDR3 is TGTGCCAGCAGCGTAGACAGGAGCTCCTACAATGAGCAGTTCTTC. It codes for CASSVDRSSYNEQFF. The rearrangement links TRBV9 to TRBJ2-1; a possible D gene is TRBD1 (5 bases). CDR1 and CDR2 from the germline V gene are SGDLS and YYNGEE. This CDR3 is built from 15 residues. The V end lost 0 bases, the J end lost 0 bases, and 7 bases lay between the germline ends.

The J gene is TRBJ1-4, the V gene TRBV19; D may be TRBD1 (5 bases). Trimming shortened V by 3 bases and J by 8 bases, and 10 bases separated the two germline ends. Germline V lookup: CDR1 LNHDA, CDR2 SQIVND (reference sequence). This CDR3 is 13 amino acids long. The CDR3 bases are TGTGCCAGTAGTATCGGGGGAGGGGAAAAACTGTTTTTT. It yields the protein CASSIGGGEKLFF.

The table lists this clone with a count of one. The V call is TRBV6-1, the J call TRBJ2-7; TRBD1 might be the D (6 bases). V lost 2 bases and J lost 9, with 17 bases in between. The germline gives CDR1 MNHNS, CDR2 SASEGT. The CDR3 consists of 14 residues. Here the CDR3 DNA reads TGTGCCAGCAGTGAACGGACAGCCAGCCTGGGGCAGTACTTC. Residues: CASSERTASLGQYF.

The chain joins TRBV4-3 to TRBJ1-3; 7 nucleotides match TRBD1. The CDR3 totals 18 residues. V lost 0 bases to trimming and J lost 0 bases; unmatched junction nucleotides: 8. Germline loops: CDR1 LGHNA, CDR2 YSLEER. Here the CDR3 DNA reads TGCGCCAGCAGCCAAGAACATTACAGGGGATCCTCTGGAAACACCATATATTTT. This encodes CASSQEHYRGSSGNTIYF.

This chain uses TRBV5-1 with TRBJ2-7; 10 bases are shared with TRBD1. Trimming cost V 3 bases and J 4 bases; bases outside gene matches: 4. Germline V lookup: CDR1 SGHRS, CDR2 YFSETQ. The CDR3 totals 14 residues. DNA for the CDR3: TGCGCCAGCAGCTCCCAGGGACAGGGGTACGAGCAGTACTTC. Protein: CASSSQGQGYEQYF.

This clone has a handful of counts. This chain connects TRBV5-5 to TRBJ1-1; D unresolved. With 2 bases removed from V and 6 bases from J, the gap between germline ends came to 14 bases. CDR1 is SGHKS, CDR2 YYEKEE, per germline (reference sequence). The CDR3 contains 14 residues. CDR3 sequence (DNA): TGTGCCAGCAGCTTTGGTACGGGTGGCGCTGAAGCTTTCTTT. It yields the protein CASSFGTGGAEAFF.

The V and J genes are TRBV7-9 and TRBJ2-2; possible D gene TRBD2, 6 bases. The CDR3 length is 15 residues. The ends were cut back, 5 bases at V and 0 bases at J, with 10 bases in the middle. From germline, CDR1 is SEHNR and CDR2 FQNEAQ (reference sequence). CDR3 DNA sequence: TGTGCCAGCAGCATACTAGCTCCGAACACCGGGGAGCTGTTTTTT. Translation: CASSILAPNTGELFF. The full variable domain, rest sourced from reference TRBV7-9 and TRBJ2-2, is DTGVSQNPRHKITKRGQNVTFRCDPISEHNRLYWYRQTLGQGPEFLTYFQNEAQLEKSRLLSDRFSAERPKGSFSTLEIQRTEQGDSAMYLCASSILAPNTGELFFGEGSRLTVL.

The CDR3 spells CASSPSRGQPARTQYF. The DNA for the CDR3 is TGTGCCAGCTCACCCAGCCGAGGACAGCCGGCCAGGACCCAGTACTTC. The chain combines TRBV18 with TRBJ2-5, with TRBD1 as a possible D gene (6 bases). The V gene lost 3 bases and the J gene lost 7 bases, with 21 bases spanning the gap. The V gene's germline CDR1 is KGHSH and CDR2 LQKENI. CDR3 length equals 16 residues.

The CDR3 nucleotides read TGTGCCAGCAGCCCTAGGAACGCCAGGGGCAATAATTCACCCCTCCACTTT. Translating it yields CASSPRNARGNNSPLHF. The chain recombines TRBV7-2 with TRBJ1-6, with D possibly being TRBD1 (6 bases). Germline-derived CDR1 and CDR2 are SGHTA and FQGNSA. The CDR3 sequence is 17 residues long. Trimming left V 5 bases short and J 5 bases short, with 19 bases between.

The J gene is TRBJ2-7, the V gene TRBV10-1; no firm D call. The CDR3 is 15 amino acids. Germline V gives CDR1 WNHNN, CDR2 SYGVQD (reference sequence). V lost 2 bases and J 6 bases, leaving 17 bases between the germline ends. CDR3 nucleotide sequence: TGCGCCAGCAGTGAGGCAGGAATTGGTATACGCGAGCAGTACTTC. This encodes CASSEAGIGIREQYF.

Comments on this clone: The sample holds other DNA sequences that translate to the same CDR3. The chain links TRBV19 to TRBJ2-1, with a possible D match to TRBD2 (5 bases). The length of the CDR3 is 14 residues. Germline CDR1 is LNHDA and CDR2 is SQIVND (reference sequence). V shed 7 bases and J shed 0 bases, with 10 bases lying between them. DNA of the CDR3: TGTGCCAGTAAGAGCGGAATCTCCTACAATGAGCAGTTCTTC. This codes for CASKSGISYNEQFF.

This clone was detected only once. CDR3 protein: CASSVLTENTEAFF. CDR3 nucleotides: TGTGCCAGCAGCGTCTTGACAGAGAACACTGAAGCTTTCTTT. The chain has TRBV9 and TRBJ1-1, with D possibly TRBD1 on 5 matching bases. V lost 2 bases, J lost 1 base, and 9 bases lay in between. The CDR3 has 14 amino acids. Germline V gene sequence: CDR1 SGDLS, CDR2 YYNGEE.

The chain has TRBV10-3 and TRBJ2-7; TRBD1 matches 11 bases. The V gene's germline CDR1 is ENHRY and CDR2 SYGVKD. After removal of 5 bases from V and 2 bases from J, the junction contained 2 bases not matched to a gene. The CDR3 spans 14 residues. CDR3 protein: CAISRDRGTYEQYF. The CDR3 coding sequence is TGTGCCATCAGTAGGGACAGGGGGACCTACGAGCAGTACTTC.

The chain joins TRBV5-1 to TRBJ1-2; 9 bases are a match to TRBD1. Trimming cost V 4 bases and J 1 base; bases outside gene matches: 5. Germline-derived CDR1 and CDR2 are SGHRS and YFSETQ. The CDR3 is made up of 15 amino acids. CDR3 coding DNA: TGCGCCAGCAGCAATGGGACAGGGATTAACTATGGCTACACCTTC. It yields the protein CASSNGTGINYGYTF.